These T cell receptor beta chains were read from a single sample in a study of early stage breast cancer tumors. Assay: immunoSEQ multiplex PCR; the TCRdb copy retains only in-frame clones and omits some. The repertoire holds 5,000 to 6,500 clones, with less than 75% as singletons. The sample was normal breast tissue next to the tumor. All receptors come from a person aged 40 to 49 with breast cancer. Each CDR3 is given with its conserved first and last residue. The D gene is left open where the match is weak. Some rows have no size entry. The others give once, few or many, or a class for an expanded clone.

j_call: TRBJ2-5
clone_size: NA
v_call: TRBV6-6
d_call: NA
cdr3_nt: TGTGCCAGCCGGGACCCAGGGGCGGAGACCCAGTACTTC
cdr3_aa: CASRDPGAETQYF

j_call: TRBJ1-3
clone_size: NA
v_call: TRBV9
d_call: NA
cdr3_nt: TGTGCCAGCAGCGTAACCCCGGACAACTCTGGAAACACCATATATTTT
cdr3_aa: CASSVTPDNSGNTIYF

j_call: TRBJ1-5
clone_size: NA
v_call: TRBV27
d_call: TRBD1
cdr3_nt: TGTGCCAGCCGTCCTTTGGGGACAGGGAGATTTAATAGCAATCAGCCCCAGCATTTT
cdr3_aa: CASRPLGTGRFNSNQPQHF

j_call: TRBJ2-1
clone_size: NA
v_call: TRBV7-8
d_call: TRBD2
cdr3_nt: TGTGCCAGCAGCTTTGGTACTAGCGGTTACAATGAGCAGTTCTTC
cdr3_aa: CASSFGTSGYNEQFF

j_call: TRBJ1-3
clone_size: once
v_call: TRBV6-1
d_call: NA
cdr3_nt: TGTGCCAGCAGTGTGTCAGGGGCGATCTCTGGAAACACCATATATTTT
cdr3_aa: CASSVSGAISGNTIYF

j_call: TRBJ2-3
clone_size: NA
v_call: TRBV7-9
d_call: NA
cdr3_nt: TGTGCCAGCAGCTTAGAAGTCTTCACAGATACGCAGTATTTT
cdr3_aa: CASSLEVFTDTQYF

j_call: TRBJ2-5
clone_size: NA
v_call: TRBV11-2
d_call: NA
cdr3_nt: TGTGCCAGCAGTTACAGCCTCTCTCAAGAGACCCAGTACTTC
cdr3_aa: CASSYSLSQETQYF

j_call: TRBJ2-3
clone_size: NA
v_call: TRBV19
d_call: NA
cdr3_nt: TGTGCCAGTAGTATCGCGGCTAGGTCCACAGATACGCAGTATTTT
cdr3_aa: CASSIAARSTDTQYF

j_call: TRBJ2-2
clone_size: few
v_call: TRBV15
d_call: TRBD1
cdr3_nt: TGTGCCACCAGCAGAGATCTCGCGGTGGCAGGGGGCAGCGGGGAGCTGTTTTTT
cdr3_aa: CATSRDLAVAGGSGELFF

j_call: TRBJ2-5
clone_size: NA
v_call: TRBV23-1
d_call: NA
cdr3_nt: TGCGCCAGCAGTCAATCCGGAGATAGGGGCGAAGAGACCCAGTACTTC
cdr3_aa: CASSQSGDRGEETQYF

j_call: TRBJ2-3
clone_size: NA
v_call: TRBV15
d_call: NA
cdr3_nt: TGTGCCACCAGCAGAGATCTAGGGGGGTCGCAGTATTTT
cdr3_aa: CATSRDLGGSQYF

j_call: TRBJ2-3
clone_size: NA
v_call: TRBV7-2
d_call: TRBD2
cdr3_nt: TGTGCCAGCAGCTTAGCAGTGTTTGGCGGGAGTGACTTACTAGGAGCAGATACGCAGTATTTT
cdr3_aa: CASSLAVFGGSDLLGADTQYF

j_call: TRBJ1-1
clone_size: NA
v_call: TRBV19
d_call: NA
cdr3_nt: TGTGCCAGTAGTAAAGGGGGTGACACTGAAGCTTTCTTT
cdr3_aa: CASSKGGDTEAFF

j_call: TRBJ1-2
clone_size: few
v_call: TRBV7-9
d_call: NA
cdr3_nt: TGTGCCAGCAGCTTCTGGCAGGGGAATGGCTACACCTTC
cdr3_aa: CASSFWQGNGYTF

j_call: TRBJ1-2
clone_size: few
v_call: TRBV10-3
d_call: TRBD1
cdr3_nt: TGTGCCATCAGGCAGGGGGGCCCCTATGGCTACACCTTC
cdr3_aa: CAIRQGGPYGYTF

j_call: TRBJ2-5
clone_size: NA
v_call: TRBV11-2
d_call: NA
cdr3_nt: TGTGCCAGCAGCCAATACCACAGGAGCAAAGAGACCCAGTACTTC
cdr3_aa: CASSQYHRSKETQYF

j_call: TRBJ2-2
clone_size: NA
v_call: TRBV19
d_call: NA
cdr3_nt: TGTGCCAGTAGTATATCAAAACAGGCCACCGGGGAGCTGTTTTTT
cdr3_aa: CASSISKQATGELFF

j_call: TRBJ1-5
clone_size: NA
v_call: TRBV19
d_call: NA
cdr3_nt: TGTGCCAGTAGTAAAGGGGGAGGCAATCAGCCCCAGCATTTT
cdr3_aa: CASSKGGGNQPQHF

j_call: TRBJ1-5
clone_size: NA
v_call: TRBV18
d_call: TRBD1
cdr3_nt: TGTGCCAGCCACTCTCGGGACAGCCTAAGACCTCAGCCCCAGCATTTT
cdr3_aa: CASHSRDSLRPQPQHF

j_call: TRBJ2-6
clone_size: NA
v_call: TRBV11-2
d_call: TRBD2
cdr3_nt: TGTGCCAGCCGGGGGGTATCTGGGGCCAACGTCCTGACTTTC
cdr3_aa: CASRGVSGANVLTF

j_call: TRBJ1-1
clone_size: NA
v_call: TRBV6-6
d_call: NA
cdr3_nt: TGTGCCAGCAGTGTCGGGACAACCACTGAAGCTTTCTTT
cdr3_aa: CASSVGTTTEAFF

j_call: TRBJ2-3
clone_size: once
v_call: TRBV5-1
d_call: NA
cdr3_nt: TGCGCCAGCAGCTTCATCCTCGGGGGAACAGATACGCAGTATTTT
cdr3_aa: CASSFILGGTDTQYF

j_call: TRBJ2-7
clone_size: few
v_call: TRBV10-1
d_call: TRBD1
cdr3_nt: TGCGCCAGCAGCTCCGGGACAGGGGCGGAGCAGTACTTC
cdr3_aa: CASSSGTGAEQYF

j_call: TRBJ2-1
clone_size: NA
v_call: TRBV11-2
d_call: TRBD2
cdr3_nt: TGTGCCAGCAGCTTTGGGACTAGCGGATACAATGAGCAGTTCTTC
cdr3_aa: CASSFGTSGYNEQFF

j_call: TRBJ2-7
clone_size: NA
v_call: TRBV13
d_call: NA
cdr3_nt: TGTGCCAGCAGCCCAACTCTAGCAGGCGAGCAGTACTTC
cdr3_aa: CASSPTLAGEQYF

j_call: TRBJ1-4
clone_size: NA
v_call: TRBV10-3
d_call: NA
cdr3_nt: TGTGCCATCCGTGAGAGGACCAATGAAAAACTGTTTTTT
cdr3_aa: CAIRERTNEKLFF

j_call: TRBJ2-7
clone_size: few
v_call: TRBV19
d_call: TRBD2
cdr3_nt: TGTGCCAGTAGTATGGTCCTAGCGGGAGCAGGCGAGCAGTACTTC
cdr3_aa: CASSMVLAGAGEQYF

j_call: TRBJ2-2
clone_size: NA
v_call: TRBV7-9
d_call: NA
cdr3_nt: TGTGCCAGCAGCTTGGGGACATCGACCGGGGAGCTGTTTTTT
cdr3_aa: CASSLGTSTGELFF

j_call: TRBJ2-7
clone_size: NA
v_call: TRBV30
d_call: NA
cdr3_nt: TGTGCCTGGAGAACCGCGGGTAACTCCTACGAGCAGTACTTC
cdr3_aa: CAWRTAGNSYEQYF

j_call: TRBJ2-1
clone_size: NA
v_call: TRBV7-9
d_call: NA
cdr3_nt: TGTGCCAGCAGCCAGGTATCCTACAATGAGCAGTTCTTC
cdr3_aa: CASSQVSYNEQFF

j_call: TRBJ1-5
clone_size: NA
v_call: TRBV6-6
d_call: NA
cdr3_nt: TGTGCCAGCAGTTACAGGGAACGACGCAATCAGCCCCAGCATTTT
cdr3_aa: CASSYRERRNQPQHF

j_call: TRBJ2-2
clone_size: NA
v_call: TRBV11-3
d_call: NA
cdr3_nt: TGTGCCAGCAGCTTAGACAGGACAAGTGGGGAGCTGTTTTTT
cdr3_aa: CASSLDRTSGELFF

j_call: TRBJ2-2
clone_size: once
v_call: TRBV19
d_call: TRBD2
cdr3_nt: TGTGCCAGTAGTATACTAGCGGGAGTCCCCGGGGAGCTGTTTTTT
cdr3_aa: CASSILAGVPGELFF

j_call: TRBJ2-3
clone_size: NA
v_call: TRBV6-1
d_call: NA
cdr3_nt: TGTGCCAGCAGTGACGGGGACAGCCCGCGGGGTGGTACGCAGTATTTT
cdr3_aa: CASSDGDSPRGGTQYF

j_call: TRBJ2-7
clone_size: NA
v_call: TRBV7-9
d_call: TRBD2
cdr3_nt: TGTGCCAGCAGCCCCCCCCTCGGACTAGCGGGCTACGAGCAGTACTTC
cdr3_aa: CASSPPLGLAGYEQYF

j_call: TRBJ2-1
clone_size: NA
v_call: TRBV4-1
d_call: TRBD2
cdr3_nt: TGCGCCAGCAGCCAAGAAGGGTACGGGACTAGCGGATACAATGAGCAGTTCTTC
cdr3_aa: CASSQEGYGTSGYNEQFF

j_call: TRBJ2-1
clone_size: NA
v_call: TRBV5-1
d_call: NA
cdr3_nt: TGCGCCAGCAGCCGACTACTAGACGATGAGCAGTTCTTC
cdr3_aa: CASSRLLDDEQFF

j_call: TRBJ2-7
clone_size: once
v_call: TRBV19
d_call: TRBD2
cdr3_nt: TGTGCCAGTAGTCGGAGCGGGAGCCCATTAGGGGAGCAGTACTTC
cdr3_aa: CASSRSGSPLGEQYF

j_call: TRBJ1-2
clone_size: NA
v_call: TRBV5-4
d_call: NA
cdr3_nt: TGTGCCAGCAGCCGCACTTATATGGGAGATGGCTACACCTTC
cdr3_aa: CASSRTYMGDGYTF

j_call: TRBJ1-1
clone_size: NA
v_call: TRBV27
d_call: NA
cdr3_nt: TGTGCCAGCAGTTTACAGGGATTCTCCCACACTGAAGCTTTCTTT
cdr3_aa: CASSLQGFSHTEAFF

j_call: TRBJ2-1
clone_size: NA
v_call: TRBV5-6
d_call: TRBD1
cdr3_nt: TGTGCCAGCAGCAGACGGGACAGGGGATTCTACAATGAGCAGTTCTTC
cdr3_aa: CASSRRDRGFYNEQFF

j_call: TRBJ1-2
clone_size: NA
v_call: TRBV27
d_call: NA
cdr3_nt: TGTGCCAGCAGTTCTGGGGGCTATGGCTACACCTTC
cdr3_aa: CASSSGGYGYTF

j_call: TRBJ1-3
clone_size: NA
v_call: TRBV7-9
d_call: NA
cdr3_nt: TGTGCCAGCAGCCCCCGAGTCCGCTCTGGAAACACCATATATTTT
cdr3_aa: CASSPRVRSGNTIYF

j_call: TRBJ2-7
clone_size: NA
v_call: TRBV7-9
d_call: NA
cdr3_nt: TGTGCCAGCAGCGATGGAGGAGGGAACTATGAGCAGTACTTC
cdr3_aa: CASSDGGGNYEQYF

j_call: TRBJ1-4
clone_size: NA
v_call: TRBV6-5
d_call: NA
cdr3_nt: TGTGCCAGCAGTTACTCCGGCGCTAATGAAAAACTGTTTTTT
cdr3_aa: CASSYSGANEKLFF

j_call: TRBJ2-3
clone_size: NA
v_call: TRBV29-1
d_call: TRBD2
cdr3_nt: TGCAGCGTTGAAGACCGACTAGCGACTAGCACAGATACGCAGTATTTT
cdr3_aa: CSVEDRLATSTDTQYF

j_call: TRBJ2-3
clone_size: NA
v_call: TRBV9
d_call: NA
cdr3_nt: TGTGCCAGCAACCGAGGGGGGCTCGGCACAGATACGCAGTATTTT
cdr3_aa: CASNRGGLGTDTQYF